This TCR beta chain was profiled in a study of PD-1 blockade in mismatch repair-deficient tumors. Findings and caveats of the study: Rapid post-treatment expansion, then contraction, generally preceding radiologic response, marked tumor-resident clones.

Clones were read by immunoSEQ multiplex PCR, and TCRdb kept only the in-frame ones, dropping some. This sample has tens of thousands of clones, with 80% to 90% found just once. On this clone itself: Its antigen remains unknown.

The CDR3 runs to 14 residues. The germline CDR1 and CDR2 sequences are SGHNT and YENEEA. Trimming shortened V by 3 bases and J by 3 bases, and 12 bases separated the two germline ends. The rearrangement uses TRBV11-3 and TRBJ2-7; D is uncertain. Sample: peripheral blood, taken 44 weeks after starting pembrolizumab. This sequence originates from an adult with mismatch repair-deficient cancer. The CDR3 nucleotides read TGTGCCAGCAGCTTTACGTCCGTAAACTACGAGCAGTACTTC. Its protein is CASSFTSVNYEQYF.